The rows below give T cell receptor beta chains drawn from one sample of a study of identical twins. TCRdb used MiXCR to reprocess the 5' RACE reads, holding one entry per CDR3 protein. The table includes some 570,000 distinct CDR3 sequences, more than 20% detected once. These data also featured in a second study, about yellow fever vaccine responses in identical twins.

Sequencing was done on a sample of CD4+ T cells sorted from blood. These receptor sequences come from a woman aged 18-29 years in good health. The CDR3 runs from the conserved cysteine through the conserved F or W. A D gene is named only where the DNA matches it firmly. Rows give clone size only sometimes, using once, few, many, or a class for an expanded clone.

abundance,d_gene,v_gene,j_gene,CDR3nt,CDR3aa
.,.,TRBV3-1,TRBJ1-6,TGTGCCAGCAGCCAAGCGGATTCACCCCTCCACTTT,CASSQADSPLHF
.,.,TRBV9,TRBJ2-7,TGTGCCAGCAGCGTAGTAGGAAATCGATACGAGCAGTACTTC,CASSVVGNRYEQYF
.,TRBD1,TRBV5-1,TRBJ2-2,TGCGCCAGCAGCACAGTGACAGGGAAAGGCACCGGGGAGCTGTTTTTT,CASSTVTGKGTGELFF
.,.,TRBV5-1,TRBJ2-3,TGCGCCAGTGACAGTGACAGTCGAAAATCTAGCACAGATACGCAGTATTTT,CASDSDSRKSSTDTQYF
.,.,TRBV29-1,TRBJ1-1,TGCAGCGTTGAATTAGTTAACACTGAAGCTTTCTTT,CSVELVNTEAFF
few,.,TRBV20-1,TRBJ2-5,TGCAGTGCTCGCAGGTTTACGGGAGAGGTGAAGACCCAGTACTTC,CSARRFTGEVKTQYF
.,.,TRBV27,TRBJ2-7,TGTGCCAGCAGTTTATCGGGGAGGTTGACGACCTACGAGCAGTACTTC,CASSLSGRLTTYEQYF
few,.,TRBV18,TRBJ2-6,TGTGCCAGCTCACCAGATGTTTCTAGTTCTGGGGCCAACGTCCTGACTTTC,CASSPDVSSSGANVLTF
.,.,TRBV12-3/TRBV12-4,TRBJ1-3,TGTGCCAGCAGTTCTCTCAGCGTCTCTGGAAACACCATATATTTT,CASSSLSVSGNTIYF
.,TRBD2,TRBV7-9,TRBJ2-1,TGTGGCTCGAGCGGGGGCTCCTACAATGAGCAGTTCTTC,CGSSGGSYNEQFF
few,.,TRBV12-3/TRBV12-4,TRBJ1-5,TGTGCCAGCACCTCATGGGGAGGGGGGGATCAGCCCCAGCATTTT,CASTSWGGGDQPQHF
.,.,TRBV4-1,TRBJ2-2,TGCGCCAGCAGCCAAGCGATATCTTCCGGGGGGCTGTTTTTT,CASSQAISSGGLFF
.,TRBD2,TRBV5-1,TRBJ2-6,TGCGCCAGCGGAATTACTAGCGGGGGGGCCAACGTCCTGACTTTC,CASGITSGGANVLTF
few,.,TRBV18,TRBJ2-1,TGTGCCAGCTCAAGGACGCCCAGCTCCTACAATGAGCAGTTCTTC,CASSRTPSSYNEQFF
.,.,TRBV6-1,TRBJ2-1,TGTGCCAGCAGTGAACAGGGGAATAACAATGAGCAGTTCTTC,CASSEQGNNNEQFF
.,.,TRBV4-2,TRBJ2-1,TGTGCCAGCAGCCCAGCTCCTGGTGAGCAGTTCTTC,CASSPAPGEQFF
.,.,TRBV9,TRBJ2-5,TGTGCCAGCAGCGTGGGGGCCTTAAATGGGGAGACCCAGTACTTC,CASSVGALNGETQYF
few,.,TRBV25-1,TRBJ2-2,TGTGCCAGCAGGGACATCGGGGAGCTGTTTTTT,CASRDIGELFF
.,.,TRBV12-5,TRBJ1-1,TGTGCTAGTGGTTTGGGCAGGGCTTGGGACACTGAAGCTTTCTTT,CASGLGRAWDTEAFF
few,.,TRBV12-3/TRBV12-4,TRBJ1-4,TGTGCCAGCAGTTTACAGGGGATAACAACTAATGAAAAACTGTTTTTT,CASSLQGITTNEKLFF
.,TRBD1,TRBV7-2,TRBJ2-7,TGTGCCAGCAGCCCCTGGGACAGGGGAAGCGACGAGCAGTACTTC,CASSPWDRGSDEQYF
.,.,TRBV5-1,TRBJ2-1,TGCGCCAGCAGCCCGGACAACTACAATGAGCAGTTCTTC,CASSPDNYNEQFF
.,TRBD1,TRBV10-3,TRBJ2-2,TGTGCCATCAGGCCCGGGACAGGGGGCTTCGGGGAGCTGTTTTTT,CAIRPGTGGFGELFF
many,TRBD2,TRBV7-9,TRBJ2-3,TGTGCCAGCAGCTTATACGTAGGACTAGCGGGCACAGATACGCAGTATTTT,CASSLYVGLAGTDTQYF
few,.,TRBV20-1,TRBJ2-1,TGCAGTGCCCCCCGGGCAGATTCCACCTACAATGAGCAGTTCTTC,CSAPRADSTYNEQFF
.,.,TRBV19,TRBJ2-3,TGTGCCAGTATGGAGGGCCGGATCACAGATACGCAGTATTTT,CASMEGRITDTQYF
.,TRBD1,TRBV27,TRBJ2-7,TGTGCCAGCAGCAAGGGACAGGGGGCGTACGAGCAGTACTTC,CASSKGQGAYEQYF
once,.,TRBV20-1,TRBJ2-5,TGCAGTGCTAGAGGACTAGGGGGCGGGGGAGAGACCCAGTACTTT,CSARGLGGGGETQYF
.,TRBD2,TRBV3-1,TRBJ2-1,TGTGCCAGCAGCCCGAGCGGGACGGCCTACAATGAGCAGTTCTTC,CASSPSGTAYNEQFF
.,TRBD2,TRBV20-1,TRBJ2-1,TGCAGTGCTAGAGCCCCGGGACTAGCGGGGGGGCCCAATGAGCAGTTCTTC,CSARAPGLAGGPNEQFF
.,.,TRBV20-1,TRBJ2-5,TGCAGTGCTAGTAGGGGGGAACCCGAGACCCAGTACTTC,CSASRGEPETQYF
.,TRBD1,TRBV2,TRBJ1-1,TGTGCCAGCAGCGGAGACAGGGAGACTGAAGCTTTCTTT,CASSGDRETEAFF
.,.,TRBV5-1,TRBJ2-3,TGCGCCAGCAGCCCGGAGCGGGGCACAGATACGCAGTATTTT,CASSPERGTDTQYF
.,.,TRBV10-3,TRBJ2-1,TGTGCCAGCGGACCGGCCATCAATGAGCAGTTCTTC,CASGPAINEQFF
few,.,TRBV28,TRBJ2-3,TGTGCCAGCAGTTTATCGACCACGTTCACAGATACGCAGTATTTT,CASSLSTTFTDTQYF
once,.,TRBV9,TRBJ2-4,TGTGCCAGCAGCGCCGACAGGATGGGAGCCAAAAACATTCAGTACTTC,CASSADRMGAKNIQYF
.,TRBD1,TRBV6-2/TRBV6-3,TRBJ1-1,TGTGCCAGCAGTTACAAACCTTGGACAGGGGAGAACACTGAAGCTTTCTTT,CASSYKPWTGENTEAFF
.,.,TRBV20-1,TRBJ2-7,TGCAGTGCTAGAGCCAGGGGGGAGGGTCCCTGGGAGCAGTACTTC,CSARARGEGPWEQYF
few,TRBD1,TRBV6-5,TRBJ1-5,TGTGCCAGCAGTTACTCCCCACAGGGGACCCAGCATTTT,CASSYSPQGTQHF
few,.,TRBV27,TRBJ2-7,TGTGCCAGCAGTTGGGGACGGACCTACGAGCAGTACTTC,CASSWGRTYEQYF
.,.,TRBV11-2,TRBJ2-2,TGTGCCAGCAGGTACAGGGATCCCGGGGAGCTGTTTTTT,CASRYRDPGELFF
.,.,TRBV6-5,TRBJ2-6,TGTGCCAGCAGTTCCCGAGGCTCTGGGGCCAACGTCCTGACTTTC,CASSSRGSGANVLTF
few,TRBD2,TRBV5-6,TRBJ2-2,TGTGCCAGCACCTTAGTACAGACTAGCGGAAACACCGGGGAGCTGTTTTTT,CASTLVQTSGNTGELFF
few,.,TRBV3-1,TRBJ2-3,TGTGCCAGCAGCCAAGAGAGCGTTTCAGATACGCAGTATTTT,CASSQESVSDTQYF
.,TRBD1,TRBV12-3/TRBV12-4,TRBJ2-7,TGTGCCAGCAGTCTTGGGACAGGTCGAACCTACGAGCAGTACTTC,CASSLGTGRTYEQYF
few,TRBD1,TRBV28,TRBJ2-2,TGTGCCAGCAGTTTACCCGGGACAGGGAGCACCGGGGAGCTGTTTTTT,CASSLPGTGSTGELFF
.,.,TRBV2,TRBJ2-1,TGTGCCAGCAGTGAGATGGGTGAGCAGTTCTTC,CASSEMGEQFF
few,.,TRBV6-5,TRBJ2-2,TGTGCCAGCAGTTACCCCGGCCGCGCCGGGGAGCTGTTTTTT,CASSYPGRAGELFF
few,TRBD1,TRBV5-1,TRBJ1-6,TGCGCCAGCAGCTTGGCAGGGGGCACTTCACCCCTCCACTTT,CASSLAGGTSPLHF
.,.,TRBV13,TRBJ1-1,TGTGCCAGCAGCTTAGCCACAGGGTCAAGGGTTACTGAAGCTTTCTTT,CASSLATGSRVTEAFF
few,.,TRBV7-9,TRBJ1-5,TGTGCCAGCAGCTCCCTGCTGACGGGGGCCAATCAGCCCCAGCATTTT,CASSSLLTGANQPQHF
.,.,TRBV2,TRBJ2-1,TGTGCCAGCAACTTCGACAATTACAATGAGCAGTTCTTC,CASNFDNYNEQFF
.,.,TRBV28,TRBJ2-4,TGTGCCAGCAGTGGGGGGATAGCATCAGCCAAAAACATTCAGTACTTC,CASSGGIASAKNIQYF
.,TRBD1,TRBV15,TRBJ2-5,TGTGCCACTAAACAGGGGTCGCGCGAGACCCAGTACTTC,CATKQGSRETQYF
many,TRBD1,TRBV10-2,TRBJ1-5,TGCGCCAGCAGTGGGGACAGGAAGGATCAGCCCCAGCATTTT,CASSGDRKDQPQHF
.,TRBD2,TRBV6-1,TRBJ2-3,TGTGCCAGCAGCCCAAATTGGGGGGGAGGAGATACGCAGTATTTT,CASSPNWGGGDTQYF
few,.,TRBV5-1,TRBJ1-2,TGCGCCAGCAGCTTGGAGGGGAGTCAGGACTATGGCTACACCTTC,CASSLEGSQDYGYTF